This TCR beta chain originates from a study of blood T cells in healthy people across ages. To note about this clonotype: Its target is not known.

Then a second PCR, running roughly 7 to 12 cycles, was carried out with a sample-barcoded 5' primer and a J-beta primer mix. TCRdb called the 5' RACE reads again in MiXCR, with one record for every CDR3 protein. This sample has 910,000 or so distinct CDR3 sequences, with 51% found just once. Study observations and caveats: From one million sequenced T cells, diversity estimates were lower bounds.

This TCR derives from a woman aged 55-70 years in good health. Sequencing was done on a sample of blood.

The CDR3 nucleotides are TGCAGCGTTGATGGGACAGGGGCCTACAATGAGCAGTACTTC. This codes for CSVDGTGAYNEQYF. The V call is TRBV29-1, the J call TRBJ2-7; TRBD1 matches at 10 bases. V was pared by 3 bases and J by 7 bases, with 9 bases of the junction left unmatched. The CDR3 is made up of 14 amino acids. The germline V gene has CDR1 SQVTM and CDR2 ANQGSEA.